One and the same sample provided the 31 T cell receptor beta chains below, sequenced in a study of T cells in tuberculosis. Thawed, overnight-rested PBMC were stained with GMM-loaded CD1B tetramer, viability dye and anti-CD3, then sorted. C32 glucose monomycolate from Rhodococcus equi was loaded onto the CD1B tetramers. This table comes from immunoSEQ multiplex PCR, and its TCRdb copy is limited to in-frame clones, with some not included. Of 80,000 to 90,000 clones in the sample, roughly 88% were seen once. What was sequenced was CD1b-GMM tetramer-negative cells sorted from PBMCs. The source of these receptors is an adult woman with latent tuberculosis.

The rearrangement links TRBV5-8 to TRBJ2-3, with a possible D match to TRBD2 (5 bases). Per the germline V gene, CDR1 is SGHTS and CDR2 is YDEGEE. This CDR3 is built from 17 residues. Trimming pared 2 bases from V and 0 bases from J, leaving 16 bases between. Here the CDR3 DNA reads TGTGCCAGCAGCTTAGTTAAAGCGGCCACTAGCACAGATACGCAGTATTTT. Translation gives CASSLVKAATSTDTQYF. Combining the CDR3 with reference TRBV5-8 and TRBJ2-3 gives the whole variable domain EAGVTQSPTHLIKTRGQQATLRCSPISGHTSVYWYQQALGLGLQFLLWYDEGEERNRGNFPPRFSGRQFPNYSSELNVNALELEDSALYLCASSLVKAATSTDTQYFGPGTRLTVL.

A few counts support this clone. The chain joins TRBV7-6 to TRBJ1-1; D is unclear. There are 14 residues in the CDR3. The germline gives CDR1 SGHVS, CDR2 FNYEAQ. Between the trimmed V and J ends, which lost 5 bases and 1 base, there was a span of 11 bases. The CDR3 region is CASSPPEGNTEAFF. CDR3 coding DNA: TGTGCCAGCAGCCCCCCGGAGGGGAACACTGAAGCTTTCTTT. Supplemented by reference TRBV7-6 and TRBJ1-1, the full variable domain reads GAGVSQSPRYKVTKRGQDVALRCDPISGHVSLYWYRQALGQGPEFLTYFNYEAQQDKSGLPNDRFSAERPEGSISTLTIQRTEQRDSAMYRCASSPPEGNTEAFFGQGTRLTVV.

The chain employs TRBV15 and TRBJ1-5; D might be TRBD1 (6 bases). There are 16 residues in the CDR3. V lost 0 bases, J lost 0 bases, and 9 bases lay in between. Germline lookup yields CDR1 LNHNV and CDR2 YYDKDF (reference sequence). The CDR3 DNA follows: TGTGCCACCAGCAGAGATACAGGGTATAGCAATCAGCCCCAGCATTTT. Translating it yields CATSRDTGYSNQPQHF.

CDR3 residues: CASSVMPPGQGSGANVLTF. The CDR3 coding sequence is TGTGCCAGCAGCGTAATGCCCCCGGGACAGGGATCTGGGGCCAACGTCCTGACTTTC. V gene TRBV9 combines with J gene TRBJ2-6; TRBD1 matches at 9 bases. After removal of 1 base from V and 1 base from J, the junction contained 9 bases not matched to a gene. Germline V gene data show CDR1 as SGDLS and CDR2 as YYNGEE. The CDR3 runs to 19 residues. Drawing the rest from reference TRBV9 and TRBJ2-6, the complete variable domain is DSGVTQTPKHLITATGQRVTLRCSPRSGDLSVYWYQQSLDQGLQFLIQYYNGEERAKGNILERFSAQQFPDLHSELNLSSLELGDSALYFCASSVMPPGQGSGANVLTFGAGSRLTVL.

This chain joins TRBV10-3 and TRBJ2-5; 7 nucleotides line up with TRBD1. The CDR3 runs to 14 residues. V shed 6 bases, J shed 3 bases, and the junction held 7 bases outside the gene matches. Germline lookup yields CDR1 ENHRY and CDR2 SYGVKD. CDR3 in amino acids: CAIRPTGSKETQYF. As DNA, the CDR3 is TGTGCCATCAGGCCGACAGGGAGCAAAGAGACCCAGTACTTC.

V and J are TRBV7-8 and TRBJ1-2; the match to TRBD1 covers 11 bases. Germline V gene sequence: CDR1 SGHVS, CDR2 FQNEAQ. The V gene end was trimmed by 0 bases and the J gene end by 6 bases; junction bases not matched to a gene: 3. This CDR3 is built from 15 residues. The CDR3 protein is CASSLADRGPHGYTF. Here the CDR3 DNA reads TGTGCCAGCAGCTTAGCGGACAGGGGGCCCCATGGCTACACCTTC. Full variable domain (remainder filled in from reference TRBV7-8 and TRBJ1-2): GAGVSQSPRYKVAKRGQDVALRCDPISGHVSLFWYQQALGQGPEFLTYFQNEAQLDKSGLPSDRFFAERPEGSVSTLKIQRTQQEDSAVYLCASSLADRGPHGYTFGSGTRLTVV.

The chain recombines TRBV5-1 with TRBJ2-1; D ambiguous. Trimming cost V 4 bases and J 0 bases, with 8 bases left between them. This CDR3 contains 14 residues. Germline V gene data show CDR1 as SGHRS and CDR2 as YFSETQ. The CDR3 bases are TGCGCCAGCAGCATGAGAGACTCCTACAATGAGCAGTTCTTC. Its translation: CASSMRDSYNEQFF.

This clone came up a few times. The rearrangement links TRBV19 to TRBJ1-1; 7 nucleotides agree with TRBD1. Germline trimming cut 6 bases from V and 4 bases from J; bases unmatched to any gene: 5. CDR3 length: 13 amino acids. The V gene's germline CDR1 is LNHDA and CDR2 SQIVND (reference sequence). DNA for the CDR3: TGTGCCAGTAGGAGCGACAGGGCCACTGAAGCTTTCTTT. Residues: CASRSDRATEAFF.

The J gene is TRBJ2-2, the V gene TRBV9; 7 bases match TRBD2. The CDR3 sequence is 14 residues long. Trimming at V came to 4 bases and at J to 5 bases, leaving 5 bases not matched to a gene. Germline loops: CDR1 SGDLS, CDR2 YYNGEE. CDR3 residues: CASSRGGVTGELFF. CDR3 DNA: TGTGCCAGCAGCAGGGGAGGGGTTACCGGGGAGCTGTTTTTT.

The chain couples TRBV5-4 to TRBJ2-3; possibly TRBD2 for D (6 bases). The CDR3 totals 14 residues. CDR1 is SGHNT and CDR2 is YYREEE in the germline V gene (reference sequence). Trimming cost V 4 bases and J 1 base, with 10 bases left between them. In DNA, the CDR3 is TGTGCCAGCAGCCGGGGGTTGGGCACAGATACGCAGTATTTT. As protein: CASSRGLGTDTQYF.

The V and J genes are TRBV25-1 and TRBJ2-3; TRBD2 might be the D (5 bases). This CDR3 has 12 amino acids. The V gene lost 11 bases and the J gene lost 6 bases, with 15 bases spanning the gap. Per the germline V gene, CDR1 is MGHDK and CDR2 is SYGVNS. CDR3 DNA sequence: TGTGCCGCTCAGGAGGCCCCGGATACGCAGTATTTT. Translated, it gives CAAQEAPDTQYF.

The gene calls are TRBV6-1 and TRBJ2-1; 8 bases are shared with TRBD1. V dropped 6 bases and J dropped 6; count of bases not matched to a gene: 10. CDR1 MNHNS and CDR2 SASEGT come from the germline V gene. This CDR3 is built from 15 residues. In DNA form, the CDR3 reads TGTGCCAGCAGACCCTCCGGGACAGGCCCCAATGAGCAGTTCTTC. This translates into CASRPSGTGPNEQFF.

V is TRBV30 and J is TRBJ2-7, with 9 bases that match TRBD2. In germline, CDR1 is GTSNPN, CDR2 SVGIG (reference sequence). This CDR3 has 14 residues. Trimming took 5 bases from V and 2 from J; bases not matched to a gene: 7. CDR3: CAWENSGGTYEQYF. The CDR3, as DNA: TGTGCCTGGGAGAATAGCGGGGGTACCTACGAGCAGTACTTC.

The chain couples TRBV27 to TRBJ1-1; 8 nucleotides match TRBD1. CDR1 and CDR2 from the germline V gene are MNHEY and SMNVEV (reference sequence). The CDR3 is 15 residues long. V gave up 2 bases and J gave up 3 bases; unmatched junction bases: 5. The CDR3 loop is CASSLSRGLDTEAFF. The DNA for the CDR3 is TGTGCCAGCAGTTTAAGCAGGGGGCTAGACACTGAAGCTTTCTTT.

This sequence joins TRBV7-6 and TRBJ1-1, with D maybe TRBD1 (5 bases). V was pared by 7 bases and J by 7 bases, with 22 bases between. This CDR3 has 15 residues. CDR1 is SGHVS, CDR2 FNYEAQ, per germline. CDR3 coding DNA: TGTGCCAGCATCCCCATCGCGGGACCTGGGGGTGAAGCTTTCTTT. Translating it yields CASIPIAGPGGEAFF. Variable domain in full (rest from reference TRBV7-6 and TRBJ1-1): GAGVSQSPRYKVTKRGQDVALRCDPISGHVSLYWYRQALGQGPEFLTYFNYEAQQDKSGLPNDRFSAERPEGSISTLTIQRTEQRDSAMYRCASIPIAGPGGEAFFGQGTRLTVV.

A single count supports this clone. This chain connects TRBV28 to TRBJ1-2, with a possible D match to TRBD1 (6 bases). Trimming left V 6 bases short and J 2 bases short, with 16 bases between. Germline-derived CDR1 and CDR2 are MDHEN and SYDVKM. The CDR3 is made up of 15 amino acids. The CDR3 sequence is CASSTPQGLNYGYTF. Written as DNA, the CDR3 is TGTGCCAGCAGCACTCCACAGGGACTAAACTATGGCTACACCTTC.

CDR3 coding DNA: TGTGCCAGTAGTATTTCTAGCGGGGGGGCAGATGAGCAGTTCTTC. Amino acids: CASSISSGGADEQFF. This sequence joins TRBV19 and TRBJ2-1; 12 nucleotides match TRBD2. Germline trimming cut 3 bases from V and 8 bases from J; bases unmatched to any gene: 5. This CDR3 spans 15 amino acids. Per the germline V gene, CDR1 is LNHDA and CDR2 is SQIVND (reference sequence).

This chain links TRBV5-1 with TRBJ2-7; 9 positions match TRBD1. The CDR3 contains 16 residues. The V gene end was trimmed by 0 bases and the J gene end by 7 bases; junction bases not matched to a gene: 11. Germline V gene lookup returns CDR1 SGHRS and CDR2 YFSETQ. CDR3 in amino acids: CASSLGRGTGFEEQYV. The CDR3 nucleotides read TGCGCCAGCAGCTTGGGACGAGGGACAGGGTTTGAGGAGCAGTACGTC.

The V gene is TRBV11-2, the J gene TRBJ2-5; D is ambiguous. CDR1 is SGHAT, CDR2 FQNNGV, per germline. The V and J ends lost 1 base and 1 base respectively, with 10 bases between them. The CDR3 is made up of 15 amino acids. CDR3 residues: CASSLGQALQETQYF. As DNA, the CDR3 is TGTGCCAGCAGCTTAGGTCAGGCCCTCCAAGAGACCCAGTACTTC.

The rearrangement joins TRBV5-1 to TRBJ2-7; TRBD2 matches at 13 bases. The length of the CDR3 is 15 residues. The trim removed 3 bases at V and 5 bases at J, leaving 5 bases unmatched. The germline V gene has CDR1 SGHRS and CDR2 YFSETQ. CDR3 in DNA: TGCGCCAGCAGCTCACAACTAGCGGGGGGGGACGAGCAGTACTTC. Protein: CASSSQLAGGDEQYF.

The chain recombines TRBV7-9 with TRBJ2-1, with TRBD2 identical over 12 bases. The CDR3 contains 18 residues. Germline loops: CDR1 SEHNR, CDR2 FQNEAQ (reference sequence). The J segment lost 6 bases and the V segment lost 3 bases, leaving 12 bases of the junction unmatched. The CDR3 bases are TGTGCCAGCAGCTTGACATACCGGACTAGCGGGGTCCGCAATGAGCAGTTCTTC. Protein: CASSLTYRTSGVRNEQFF. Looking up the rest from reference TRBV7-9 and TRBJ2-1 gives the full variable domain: DTGVSQNPRHKITKRGQNVTFRCDPISEHNRLYWYRQTLGQGPEFLTYFQNEAQLEKSRLLSDRFSAERPKGSFSTLEIQRTEQGDSAMYLCASSLTYRTSGVRNEQFFGPGTRLTVL.

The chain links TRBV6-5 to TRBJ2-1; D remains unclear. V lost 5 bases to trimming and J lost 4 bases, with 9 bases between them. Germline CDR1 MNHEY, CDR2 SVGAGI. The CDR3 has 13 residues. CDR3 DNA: TGTGCCAGCAGTACGGCACAGTACAATGAGCAGTTCTTC. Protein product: CASSTAQYNEQFF.

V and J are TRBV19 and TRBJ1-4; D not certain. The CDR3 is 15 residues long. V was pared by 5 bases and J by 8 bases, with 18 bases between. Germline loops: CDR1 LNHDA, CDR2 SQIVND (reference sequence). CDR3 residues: CASSPWSPAEEKLFF. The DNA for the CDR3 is TGTGCCAGTAGTCCATGGAGTCCTGCGGAGGAAAAACTGTTTTTT. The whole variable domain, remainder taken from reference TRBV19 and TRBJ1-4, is DGGITQSPKYLFRKEGQNVTLSCEQNLNHDAMYWYRQDPGQGLRLIYYSQIVNDFQKGDIAEGYSVSREKKESFPLTVTSAQKNPTAFYLCASSPWSPAEEKLFFGSGTQLSVL.

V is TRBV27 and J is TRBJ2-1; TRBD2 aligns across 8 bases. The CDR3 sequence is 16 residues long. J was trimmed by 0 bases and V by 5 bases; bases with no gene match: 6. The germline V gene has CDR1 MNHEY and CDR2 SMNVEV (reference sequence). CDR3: CASSPERGPSYNEQFF. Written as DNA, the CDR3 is TGTGCCAGCAGTCCTGAGCGGGGGCCCTCCTACAATGAGCAGTTCTTC.

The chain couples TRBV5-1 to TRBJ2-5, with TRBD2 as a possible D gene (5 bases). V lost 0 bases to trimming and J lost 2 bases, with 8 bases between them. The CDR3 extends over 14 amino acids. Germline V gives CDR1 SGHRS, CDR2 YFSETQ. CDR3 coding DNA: TGCGCCAGCAGCTTGGGAGGGCTACAAGAGACCCAGTACTTC. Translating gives CASSLGGLQETQYF.

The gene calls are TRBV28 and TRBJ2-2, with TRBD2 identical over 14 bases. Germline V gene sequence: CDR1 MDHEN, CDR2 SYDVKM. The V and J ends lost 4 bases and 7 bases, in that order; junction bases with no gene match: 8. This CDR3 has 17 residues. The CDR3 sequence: CASSSPGLAGERGELFF. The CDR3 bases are TGTGCCAGCAGTTCGCCGGGACTAGCGGGAGAACGCGGGGAGCTGTTTTTT.

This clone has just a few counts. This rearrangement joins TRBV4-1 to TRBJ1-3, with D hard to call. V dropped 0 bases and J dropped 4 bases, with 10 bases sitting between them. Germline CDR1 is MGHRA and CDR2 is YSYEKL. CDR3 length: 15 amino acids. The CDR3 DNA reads TGCGCCAGCAGCCAAGATTCCGGGTCCGGAAACACCATATATTTT. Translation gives CASSQDSGSGNTIYF.

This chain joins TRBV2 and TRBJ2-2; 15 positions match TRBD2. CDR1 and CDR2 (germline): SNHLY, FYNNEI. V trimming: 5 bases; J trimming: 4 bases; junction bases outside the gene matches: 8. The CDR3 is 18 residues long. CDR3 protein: CASSSGTSGGPSTGELFF. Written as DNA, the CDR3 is TGTGCCAGCAGTTCCGGGACTAGCGGGGGGCCGAGCACCGGGGAGCTGTTTTTT.

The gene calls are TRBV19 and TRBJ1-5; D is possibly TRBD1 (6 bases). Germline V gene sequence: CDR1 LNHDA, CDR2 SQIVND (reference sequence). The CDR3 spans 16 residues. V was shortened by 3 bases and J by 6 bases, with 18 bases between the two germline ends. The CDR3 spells CASSISETQGGQPQHF. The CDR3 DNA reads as TGTGCCAGTAGTATTAGTGAGACCCAAGGGGGTCAGCCCCAGCATTTT. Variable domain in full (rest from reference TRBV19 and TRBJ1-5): DGGITQSPKYLFRKEGQNVTLSCEQNLNHDAMYWYRQDPGQGLRLIYYSQIVNDFQKGDIAEGYSVSREKKESFPLTVTSAQKNPTAFYLCASSISETQGGQPQHFGDGTRLSIL.

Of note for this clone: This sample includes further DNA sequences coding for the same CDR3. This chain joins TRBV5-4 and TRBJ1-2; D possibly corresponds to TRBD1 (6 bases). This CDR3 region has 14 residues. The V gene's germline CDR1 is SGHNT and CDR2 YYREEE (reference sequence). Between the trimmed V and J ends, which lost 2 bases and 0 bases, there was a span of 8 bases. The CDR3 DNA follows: TGTGCCAGCAGCTTACAGGGAGCTAACTATGGCTACACCTTC. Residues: CASSLQGANYGYTF.

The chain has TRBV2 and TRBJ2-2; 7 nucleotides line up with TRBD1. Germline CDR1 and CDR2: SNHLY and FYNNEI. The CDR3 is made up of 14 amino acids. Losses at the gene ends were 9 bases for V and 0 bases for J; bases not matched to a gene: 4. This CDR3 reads CASKGAANTGELFF. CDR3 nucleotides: TGTGCCAGTAAGGGGGCCGCGAACACCGGGGAGCTGTTTTTT.